Listed below are T cell receptor beta chains from one sample, sequenced in a study of OX40 agonist ivuxolimab in advanced cancers. Measured with immunoSEQ multiplex PCR; TCRdb has only the in-frame clones, and not every one. The sample holds roughly 45,000 clones, more than 75% seen once. Sequencing was performed on CD4+ or CD8+ T cells sorted from blood, taken in a trial of the OX40 agonist ivuxolimab. These receptors were taken from an adult with an advanced solid tumor such as melanoma, head and neck, liver or kidney cancer. CDR3s include the opening cysteine and the closing phenylalanine or tryptophan. D genes are given only for firm matches. The size of a clone is reported for some rows only, either as once, few or many, or as a class for expanded clones.

V gene	CDR3 length	D gene	J gene	clone size	CDR3 protein	CDR3 DNA
TRBV4-2	15	-	TRBJ2-3	-	CASSLGPGRPVAQYF	TGTGCCAGCAGCCTGGGGCCGGGCCGCCCGGTAGCGCAGTATTTT
TRBV9	16	-	TRBJ1-3	-	CASSVDDRPPGNTIYF	TGTGCCAGCAGCGTTGATGACAGGCCCCCTGGAAACACCATATATTTT
TRBV4-1	14	TRBD1	TRBJ2-1	-	CASSQGQGAFEQFF	TGCGCCAGCAGCCAAGGACAGGGGGCGTTTGAGCAGTTCTTC
TRBV9	16	-	TRBJ2-3	-	CASSSKPLSSTDTQYF	TGTGCCAGCAGCTCCAAGCCCCTTAGTAGCACAGATACGCAGTATTTT
TRBV28	15	TRBD1	TRBJ1-5	-	CASSTGQVRWQPQHF	TGTGCCAGCAGCACGGGACAGGTTCGATGGCAGCCCCAGCATTTT
TRBV4-1	14	TRBD1	TRBJ2-7	-	CASSRGQLPYEQYF	TGCGCCAGCAGCCGGGGACAGCTCCCCTACGAGCAGTACTTC
TRBV6-5	12	-	TRBJ2-7	-	CASLGGRNEQYF	TGTGCCAGCCTTGGGGGGCGGAACGAGCAGTACTTC
TRBV21-1	20	-	TRBJ2-7	-	CASSKKELLRRASVCYEQYF	TGTGCCAGCAGCAAAAAAGAGCTCCTTCGAAGGGCAAGTGTCTGCTACGAGCAGTACTTC
TRBV28	15	-	TRBJ1-5	-	CASSFDRASNQPQHF	TGTGCCAGCAGTTTTGATAGGGCCTCTAATCAGCCCCAGCATTTT
TRBV19	14	-	TRBJ2-7	few	CASSIGQGNFEQYF	TGTGCCAGTAGTATAGGGCAGGGAAACTTCGAGCAGTACTTC
TRBV9	16	TRBD2	TRBJ2-3	-	CASSPRTSGRPDTQYF	TGTGCCAGCAGCCCCCGGACTAGCGGGCGTCCAGATACGCAGTATTTT
TRBV5-6	14	-	TRBJ2-7	-	CASSLQGTSYEQYF	TGTGCCAGCAGCTTGCAGGGGACAAGCTACGAGCAGTACTTC
TRBV28	14	TRBD1	TRBJ2-7	-	CASSGDSSGYEQYF	TGTGCCAGCAGTGGGGACAGCTCGGGCTACGAGCAGTACTTC
TRBV4-1	15	TRBD2	TRBJ2-5	-	CASSQEGTSGETQYF	TGCGCCAGCAGCCAAGAAGGGACTAGCGGGGAGACCCAGTACTTC
TRBV4-1	12	-	TRBJ1-1	-	CASSHGPSEAFF	TGCGCCAGCAGCCACGGCCCCTCTGAAGCTTTCTTT
TRBV4-1	17	TRBD2	TRBJ2-3	-	CASSQDPSAGGTDTQYF	TGCGCCAGCAGCCAAGACCCCTCAGCGGGGGGGACAGATACGCAGTATTTT
TRBV13	14	-	TRBJ1-1	-	CASSLGPRDTEAFF	TGTGCCAGCAGCTTAGGACCCCGGGACACTGAAGCTTTCTTT
TRBV4-1	12	-	TRBJ2-7	-	CASSQNYYEQYF	TGCGCCAGCAGCCAAAATTACTACGAGCAGTACTTC
TRBV27	14	-	TRBJ2-7	-	CASSPTRTLWEQYF	TGTGCCAGCAGTCCGACTAGGACCCTCTGGGAGCAGTACTTC
TRBV7-9	15	-	TRBJ2-7	-	CASSLQTGRASEQYF	TGTGCCAGCAGCTTACAGACCGGCAGGGCGAGCGAGCAGTACTTC
TRBV7-9	12	-	TRBJ2-7	-	CASSLSYYEQYF	TGTGCCAGCAGTTTATCGTATTACGAGCAGTACTTC
TRBV15	17	TRBD2	TRBJ2-3	-	CATSSPERGLPTDTQYF	TGTGCCACCAGCTCGCCGGAGCGGGGGCTACCCACAGATACGCAGTATTTT
TRBV5-1	16	TRBD2	TRBJ2-3	-	CASSLLAGGDTDTQYF	TGCGCCAGCAGCTTGCTAGCGGGGGGGGACACAGATACGCAGTATTTT
TRBV5-4	12	-	TRBJ2-5	-	CASSLGSETQYF	TGTGCCAGCAGCTTGGGAAGTGAGACCCAGTACTTC
TRBV28	15	-	TRBJ2-3	-	CASSSGTGYTDTQYF	TGTGCCAGCAGTTCCGGTACGGGCTACACAGATACGCAGTATTTT
TRBV11-3	13	TRBD2	TRBJ2-3	once	CASSWGGADTQYF	TGTGCCAGCAGCTGGGGGGGGGCAGATACGCAGTATTTT
TRBV6-4	13	-	TRBJ1-5	-	CASSSDSNQPQHF	TGTGCCAGCAGCTCGGACAGTAATCAGCCCCAGCATTTT
TRBV28	13	TRBD1	TRBJ2-7	few	CASSLDREYEQYF	TGTGCCAGCAGTTTGGACAGGGAGTACGAGCAGTACTTC
TRBV27	16	TRBD1	TRBJ2-2	-	CASRERQGANTGELFF	TGTGCCAGCAGGGAGAGACAGGGCGCGAACACCGGGGAGCTGTTTTTT
TRBV9	14	TRBD1	TRBJ2-7	-	CASSVGGQGYEQYF	TGTGCCAGCAGCGTAGGTGGACAGGGCTACGAGCAGTACTTC
TRBV4-1	16	-	TRBJ1-1	once	CASSQDAGEGNTEAFF	TGCGCCAGCAGCCAAGATGCAGGGGAGGGAAACACTGAAGCTTTCTTT
TRBV7-6	15	-	TRBJ2-2	-	CASNLDASNTGELFF	TGTGCCAGCAACCTAGACGCTTCGAACACCGGGGAGCTGTTTTTT
TRBV7-2	15	TRBD2	TRBJ2-3	-	CASSGSGGASDTQYF	TGTGCCAGCAGCGGTAGCGGGGGGGCCTCAGATACGCAGTATTTT
TRBV5-6	15	TRBD1	TRBJ2-7	-	CASSLTYRGSYEQYF	TGTGCCAGCAGCTTGACCTACAGGGGTTCCTACGAGCAGTACTTC
TRBV4-3	17	-	TRBJ2-3	-	CASSQEIVRGSTHTQYF	TGCGCCAGCAGCCAAGAAATTGTTCGGGGATCCACCCATACGCAGTATTTT
TRBV5-1	17	TRBD2	TRBJ2-7	medium-sized	CASSFTLAGGSLAEQYF	TGCGCCAGCAGCTTTACACTAGCGGGGGGCTCCTTGGCCGAGCAGTACTTC
TRBV7-2	13	-	TRBJ1-1	-	CASSALLGPEAFF	TGTGCCAGCAGCGCCCTCCTGGGGCCTGAAGCTTTCTTT
TRBV28	16	-	TRBJ2-2	-	CASSLYQGTGAGELFF	TGTGCCAGCAGTTTATATCAGGGGACGGGTGCCGGGGAGCTGTTTTTT
TRBV2	16	-	TRBJ2-7	few	CASSDRWAGQSYEQYF	TGTGCCAGCAGTGATAGATGGGCAGGCCAGTCCTACGAGCAGTACTTC
TRBV28	13	-	TRBJ1-5	-	CASSLVGAGPQHF	TGTGCCAGCAGTTTAGTGGGAGCGGGACCCCAGCATTTT
TRBV2	15	-	TRBJ2-7	-	CASSEFKGPAYEQYF	TGTGCCAGCAGTGAATTTAAGGGCCCAGCCTACGAGCAGTACTTC
TRBV4-1	14	-	TRBJ1-6	-	CASSLQDNNSPLHF	TGCGCCAGCAGCCTACAGGATAATAATTCACCCCTCCACTTT
TRBV19	13	-	TRBJ1-2	few	CASSIGQPMGYTF	TGTGCCAGTAGTATCGGACAGCCCATGGGCTACACCTTC
TRBV5-6	16	TRBD2	TRBJ2-1	once	CASSLGGLRINNEQFF	TGTGCCAGCAGCTTGGGGGGACTACGGATCAACAATGAGCAGTTCTTC
TRBV6-5	13	-	TRBJ2-1	-	CASSFNSGNEQFF	TGTGCCAGCAGTTTTAACTCGGGCAATGAGCAGTTCTTC
TRBV28	15	-	TRBJ2-1	once	CASTPGVRGYNEQFF	TGTGCCAGCACCCCCGGGGTACGGGGCTACAATGAGCAGTTCTTC
TRBV27	13	-	TRBJ2-7	-	CASSLWGTYEQYF	TGTGCCAGCAGTTTGTGGGGAACCTACGAGCAGTACTTC
TRBV14	13	-	TRBJ2-1	-	CASSSAWVNEQFF	TGTGCCAGCAGTTCTGCGTGGGTCAATGAGCAGTTCTTC
TRBV7-9	14	TRBD1	TRBJ2-2	-	CASSSQGVAGELFF	TGTGCCAGCAGCTCGCAGGGGGTCGCCGGGGAGCTGTTTTTT
TRBV7-9	14	-	TRBJ2-7	-	CASSPTPESYEQYF	TGTGCCAGCAGCCCCACCCCAGAGTCCTACGAGCAGTACTTC
TRBV5-4	12	-	TRBJ2-1	-	CASHIQGTEQFF	TGTGCCAGCCATATCCAGGGTACTGAGCAGTTCTTC
TRBV7-8	14	-	TRBJ1-1	-	CASSLEVGGEEAFF	TGTGCCAGCAGCTTAGAGGTCGGGGGGGAAGAAGCTTTCTTT
TRBV4-1	15	TRBD1	TRBJ2-7	-	CASSQGPGQNYEQYF	TGCGCCAGCAGCCAAGGGCCGGGACAGAACTACGAGCAGTACTTC
TRBV25-1	15	TRBD2	TRBJ2-5	-	CASSEYAGGQETQYF	TGTGCCAGCAGTGAATATGCGGGGGGTCAAGAGACCCAGTACTTC
TRBV28	16	TRBD2	TRBJ2-1	many	CATTWVVAGVYNEQFF	TGTGCCACCACTTGGGTAGTGGCGGGGGTATACAATGAGCAGTTCTTC